Listed here are 32 T cell receptor beta chains from one sample, sequenced in a study of blood T cell repertoires in COVID-19. Measured with immunoSEQ multiplex PCR; TCRdb has only the in-frame clones, and not every one. The data hold about 170,000 clones, with 80% to 85% observed a single time. Specimen: peripheral blood. These receptors all stem from an older man with active or convalescent COVID-19.

The chain has TRBV4-2 and TRBJ2-2, with TRBD2 matching over 7 bases. J gave up 2 bases and V 2 bases, and 2 bases lay outside the gene matches. This CDR3 is built from 15 residues. Germline values: CDR1 LGHNA, CDR2 YNFKEQ. The CDR3 coding sequence is TGTGCCAGCAGCCAAAGCGGGATCAACACCGGGGAGCTGTTTTTT. This gives the protein CASSQSGINTGELFF.

The chain carries TRBV28 and TRBJ2-7, with 8 bases fitting TRBD1. After removal of 6 bases from V and 6 bases from J, the junction contained 16 bases not matched to a gene. The CDR3 spans 16 residues. Germline V gene sequence: CDR1 MDHEN, CDR2 SYDVKM. CDR3 nucleotide sequence: TGTGCCAGCAGAAGCCCGGTAGACAGGGGAACGGGCGAGCAGTACTTC. Its protein is CASRSPVDRGTGEQYF. The variable domain in full, with the rest retrieved from reference TRBV28 and TRBJ2-7, is DVKVTQSSRYLVKRTGEKVFLECVQDMDHENMFWYRQDPGLGLRLIYFSYDVKMKEKGDIPEGYSVSREKKERFSLILESASTNQTSMYLCASRSPVDRGTGEQYFGPGTRLTVT.

V usage is TRBV7-6 and J usage is TRBJ1-1; 7 bases agree with TRBD1. Germline values: CDR1 SGHVS, CDR2 FNYEAQ. Losses at the gene ends were 5 bases for V and 2 bases for J; bases not matched to a gene: 5. This CDR3 comprises 14 residues. The CDR3 DNA sequence: TGTGCCAGCAGCCGCAGGGGGGCTAACACTGAAGCTTTCTTT. Protein: CASSRRGANTEAFF.

J is TRBJ1-1 and V is TRBV6-5; a possible D gene is TRBD1 (6 bases). Germline V gene sequence: CDR1 MNHEY, CDR2 SVGAGI. The CDR3 totals 15 residues. V gave up 7 bases and J gave up 0 bases, with 15 bases separating them. CDR3 bases: TGTGCCAGCACCCCTACCGGGACACTGAACACTGAAGCTTTCTTT. It encodes CASTPTGTLNTEAFF.

The V call is TRBV7-2, the J call TRBJ1-5; perhaps TRBD1 as D (6 bases). The CDR3 length is 13 residues. Germline CDR1 and CDR2: SGHTA and FQGNSA. Trimming left V 5 bases short and J 4 bases short, with 9 bases between. The CDR3 DNA reads as TGTGCCAGCAGCCCTACAGGGAATCAGCCCCAGCATTTT. It is translated as CASSPTGNQPQHF. The entire variable domain, with the rest obtained from reference TRBV7-2 and TRBJ1-5, is as follows: GAGVSQSPSNKVTEKGKDVELRCDPISGHTALYWYRQSLGQGLEFLIYFQGNSAPDKSGLPSDRFSAERTGGSVSTLTIQRTQQEDSAVYLCASSPTGNQPQHFGDGTRLSIL.

The CDR3 protein is CASSSGEAGTGELFF. The CDR3 bases are TGTGCCAGCAGTTCGGGGGAGGCAGGCACCGGGGAGCTGTTTTTT. The V call is TRBV27, the J call TRBJ2-2; tentative D call: TRBD2 (6 bases). The V gene's germline CDR1 is MNHEY and CDR2 SMNVEV (reference sequence). This CDR3 is built from 15 residues. The V end lost 4 bases, the J end lost 4 bases, and 13 bases lay between the germline ends.

This clone appeared once. The chain recombines TRBV9 with TRBJ1-5; D is unclear. Trimming stripped 0 bases from V and 4 bases from J, with 11 bases between. The CDR3 totals 15 residues. The germline V gene has CDR1 SGDLS and CDR2 YYNGEE. This CDR3 reads CASSVESELNQPQHF. CDR3 in DNA: TGTGCCAGCAGCGTAGAGTCAGAATTAAATCAGCCCCAGCATTTT.

The chain is built from TRBV27 and TRBJ1-2; D is unresolved. This CDR3 is 15 amino acids long. The germline CDR1 and CDR2 sequences are MNHEY and SMNVEV (reference sequence). V was trimmed by 4 bases and J by 8 bases, leaving 20 bases between them. The CDR3 spells CASSSSRGKRGGYTF. The CDR3 region has the DNA TGTGCCAGCAGTTCTTCTCGCGGGAAGCGAGGCGGCTACACCTTC.

The CDR3 region has the DNA TGTGCCAGCAGAAAATACGCGAATAATTCACCCCTCCACTTT. Protein: CASRKYANNSPLHF. The chain carries TRBV27 and TRBJ1-6; D uncertain. Trimming pared 6 bases from V and 5 bases from J, leaving 11 bases between. Per the germline V gene, CDR1 is MNHEY and CDR2 is SMNVEV (reference sequence). There are 14 residues in the CDR3.

The CDR3 is CSVESGSSSYNEQFF. CDR3 coding DNA: TGCAGCGTTGAGTCGGGTTCAAGCTCCTACAATGAGCAGTTCTTC. The chain combines TRBV29-1 with TRBJ2-1; no definite D call. Trimming removed 3 bases at V and 0 bases at J, with 12 bases between. From germline, CDR1 is SQVTM and CDR2 ANQGSEA. This CDR3 contains 15 residues.

CDR3 amino acids: CASSQEELRGYEQYF. In DNA form, the CDR3 reads TGTGCCAGCAGCCAAGAGGAATTACGGGGATACGAGCAGTACTTC. This chain uses TRBV3-1 (or the pseudogene TRBV3-2) with TRBJ2-7, with TRBD2 as a possible D gene (5 bases). Per germline, CDR1 LGHDT and CDR2 YNNKEL (reference sequence). CDR3 size: 15 residues. Trimming removed 0 bases at V and 4 bases at J, with 13 bases between.

The chain joins TRBV15 to TRBJ1-2; 10 bases map to TRBD1. From germline, CDR1 is LNHNV and CDR2 YYDKDF (reference sequence). Trimming took 8 bases from V and 1 from J; bases not matched to a gene: 4. This CDR3 is 14 amino acids long. DNA for the CDR3: TGTGCCACCCGACAGGGGGCGTTTAACTATGGCTACACCTTC. As protein: CATRQGAFNYGYTF.

DNA of the CDR3: TGTGCCAGCAATAGGGGTACAGATACGCAGTATTTT. It translates to CASNRGTDTQYF. The chain is built from TRBV6-6 and TRBJ2-3; a possible D gene is TRBD1 (5 bases). This CDR3 has 12 amino acids. The germline gives CDR1 MNHNY, CDR2 SVGAGI (reference sequence). V lost 7 bases and J 3 bases, leaving 8 bases between the germline ends.

The rearrangement uses TRBV2 and TRBJ2-7; TRBD2 is a possible D gene (5 bases). The germline V gene encodes CDR1 SNHLY and CDR2 FYNNEI. CDR3 size: 12 residues. V was trimmed by 4 bases and J by 6 bases, leaving 10 bases between them. This chain's CDR3 is CASSGGGGEQYF. The CDR3 bases are TGTGCCAGCAGTGGTGGAGGCGGCGAGCAGTACTTC.

CDR3 protein: CASSIRGPGRGHEQYF. The CDR3 DNA reads as TGTGCCAGTAGTATAAGGGGACCGGGCAGGGGCCACGAGCAGTACTTC. The chain employs TRBV19 and TRBJ2-7; maybe TRBD1 (6 bases). Trimming stripped 2 bases from V and 5 bases from J, with 19 bases between. This CDR3 is built from 16 residues. The germline V gene has CDR1 LNHDA and CDR2 SQIVND (reference sequence).

The V call is TRBV28, the J call TRBJ1-3; 10 positions agree with TRBD1. This CDR3 comprises 16 residues. J was trimmed by 3 bases and V by 7 bases; bases with no gene match: 9. CDR1 is MDHEN and CDR2 is SYDVKM in the germline V gene. DNA for the CDR3: TGTGCCAGCACTCCCGGGACAGGGGCCTTTGGAAACACCATATATTTT. Residues: CASTPGTGAFGNTIYF.

J is TRBJ1-5 and V is TRBV28; 7 bases align to TRBD1. Unmatched junction bases numbered 6, after V lost 6 bases and J lost 1 base. The germline V gene encodes CDR1 MDHEN and CDR2 SYDVKM. The CDR3 has 15 residues. The CDR3 region is CASSPSGGSNQPQHF. CDR3 nucleotide sequence: TGTGCCAGCAGCCCATCAGGGGGGAGCAATCAGCCCCAGCATTTT.

The genes are TRBV6-5 and TRBJ2-7, with D perhaps TRBD1 (6 bases). From germline, CDR1 is MNHEY and CDR2 SVGAGI. This CDR3 has 12 residues. Between the trimmed V and J ends, which lost 8 bases and 4 bases, there was a span of 12 bases. The CDR3 nucleotides read TGTGCCAGCCAGGGGCCAACATACGAGCAGTACTTC. Protein product: CASQGPTYEQYF.

This clone has just one count. This chain links TRBV6-5 with TRBJ1-2, with D perhaps matching TRBD1 (6 bases). V lost 2 bases to trimming and J lost 4 bases, with 14 bases between them. The CDR3 has 15 residues. Germline V gene data show CDR1 as MNHEY and CDR2 as SVGAGI. The CDR3 coding sequence is TGTGCCAGCAGTTACGCCGGACAGATGAGCTATGGCTACACCTTC. Its protein is CASSYAGQMSYGYTF.

V usage is TRBV5-1 and J usage is TRBJ2-5; perhaps TRBD2 as D (5 bases). V shed 0 bases and J shed 5 bases, with 14 bases lying between them. This CDR3 comprises 15 residues. The germline CDR1 and CDR2 sequences are SGHRS and YFSETQ. The CDR3 protein is CASSLGWGDVETQYF. In DNA form, the CDR3 reads TGCGCCAGCAGCTTGGGGTGGGGAGATGTGGAGACCCAGTACTTC.

The chain is built from TRBV30 and TRBJ2-6; tentative D call: TRBD2 (5 bases). CDR3 length equals 19 residues. The V gene lost 3 bases and the J gene lost 0 bases, with 21 bases spanning the gap. Germline CDR1 and CDR2: GTSNPN and SVGIG (reference sequence). This CDR3 is CAWRIRYPGFRSGANVLTF. CDR3 sequence (DNA): TGTGCCTGGAGAATAAGGTATCCGGGGTTTCGCTCTGGGGCCAACGTCCTGACTTTC.

J is TRBJ2-1 and V is TRBV28; 9 nucleotides line up with TRBD1. The CDR3 has 16 amino acids. V dropped 4 bases and J dropped 10; count of bases not matched to a gene: 14. The V gene's germline CDR1 is MDHEN and CDR2 SYDVKM. CDR3 loop: CASSYELRGQGQEQFF. The CDR3 DNA reads TGTGCCAGCAGTTACGAGTTACGGGGACAGGGCCAGGAGCAGTTCTTC.

The chain uses TRBV6-2 or TRBV6-3 and TRBJ2-7; the match to TRBD2 covers 8 bases. Germline V gene sequence: CDR1 MNHEY, CDR2 SVGEGT. The V gene end was trimmed by 2 bases and the J gene end by 0 bases; junction bases not matched to a gene: 3. The CDR3 length is 15 residues. The CDR3 spells CASSYLAGGSYEQYF. CDR3 bases: TGTGCCAGCAGTTACCTTGCGGGAGGCTCCTACGAGCAGTACTTC.

In its sample, this clone was seen once. The genes are TRBV10-1 and TRBJ2-7, with D perhaps matching TRBD1 (6 bases). CDR1 WNHNN and CDR2 SYGVQD come from the germline V gene (reference sequence). CDR3 length: 14 residues. Deletions cut 6 bases from V and 2 bases from J, with 14 bases between. This CDR3 is CASRSTGTPYEQYF. The CDR3, as DNA: TGCGCCAGCAGATCGACAGGTACTCCCTACGAGCAGTACTTC.

This clone has more than one count but fewer than ten. The rearrangement joins TRBV28 to TRBJ1-5; tentatively, D is TRBD1 (6 bases). Germline V gene lookup returns CDR1 MDHEN and CDR2 SYDVKM. The CDR3 has 16 amino acids. V was trimmed by 2 bases and J by 2 bases, leaving 13 bases between them. CDR3 nucleotides: TGTGCCAGCAGTTTAAACATGGACAGACGCAATCAGCCCCAGCATTTT. Residues: CASSLNMDRRNQPQHF. Full variable domain (outside the CDR3, taken from reference TRBV28 and TRBJ1-5): DVKVTQSSRYLVKRTGEKVFLECVQDMDHENMFWYRQDPGLGLRLIYFSYDVKMKEKGDIPEGYSVSREKKERFSLILESASTNQTSMYLCASSLNMDRRNQPQHFGDGTRLSIL.

The chain uses TRBV7-9 and TRBJ2-3; D possibly corresponds to TRBD1 (5 bases). V lost 5 bases and J lost 0, with 15 bases in between. Germline CDR1 reads SEHNR; CDR2 reads FQNEAQ (reference sequence). The CDR3 runs 16 residues. The chain's CDR3 is CASSPSRASSTDTQYF. Written as DNA, the CDR3 is TGTGCCAGCAGCCCGAGCAGGGCCTCTAGCACAGATACGCAGTATTTT.

The CDR3 loop reads CASSNPRDYEQYF. The CDR3 nucleotides are TGCGCCAGCAGCAACCCGAGGGACTACGAGCAGTACTTC. This rearrangement joins TRBV5-1 to TRBJ2-7; a weak D match, TRBD2 (5 bases). This CDR3 comprises 13 residues. Between the trimmed V and J ends, which lost 4 bases and 3 bases, there was a span of 11 bases. The germline CDR1 and CDR2 sequences are SGHRS and YFSETQ.

The gene calls are TRBV7-2 and TRBJ2-7, with 10 nucleotides matching TRBD1. J lost 0 bases, V lost 1 base, and 6 bases had no gene match. Germline-derived CDR1 and CDR2 are SGHTA and FQGNSA. CDR3 length: 17 amino acids. The CDR3, as DNA: TGTGCCAGCAGCTTAGTGTCTGGGGACAGGGGCTCCTACGAGCAGTACTTC. This encodes CASSLVSGDRGSYEQYF.

V and J are TRBV6-2 or TRBV6-3 and TRBJ1-6; no reliable D call. Trimming stripped 6 bases from V and 10 bases from J, with 22 bases between. The CDR3 is 16 amino acids. Germline V lookup: CDR1 MNHEY, CDR2 SVGEGT. The CDR3 nucleotides are TGTGCCAGCAGCCGAACCCCAGACTCCGGTGGCTCACCCCTCCACTTT. This codes for CASSRTPDSGGSPLHF.

The gene calls are TRBV6-2 or TRBV6-3 and TRBJ2-1; TRBD2 agrees at 8 bases. The V and J ends lost 2 bases and 5 bases, in that order; junction bases with no gene match: 11. This CDR3 is built from 17 residues. The V gene's germline CDR1 is MNHEY and CDR2 SVGEGT. Here the CDR3 reads CASSYRRLRGANNEQFF. The CDR3 DNA sequence: TGTGCCAGCAGTTACCGGAGGCTGCGGGGGGCCAACAATGAGCAGTTCTTC.

The rearrangement links TRBV9 to TRBJ1-1; the D is unclear. The CDR3 extends over 12 amino acids. Per germline, CDR1 SGDLS and CDR2 YYNGEE. Trimming removed 4 bases at V and 6 bases at J, with 10 bases between. The CDR3 here is CASSLGDAEAFF. In nucleotides, the CDR3 is TGTGCCAGCAGCCTCGGAGACGCTGAAGCTTTCTTT. Looking up the rest from reference TRBV9 and TRBJ1-1 gives the full variable domain: DSGVTQTPKHLITATGQRVTLRCSPRSGDLSVYWYQQSLDQGLQFLIQYYNGEERAKGNILERFSAQQFPDLHSELNLSSLELGDSALYFCASSLGDAEAFFGQGTRLTVV.

The CDR3 sequence is CASSLDLASGELFF. CDR3 nucleotide sequence: TGTGCCAGCAGCTTAGACTTGGCTAGCGGGGAGCTGTTTTTT. The chain recombines TRBV7-9 with TRBJ2-2, with D unclear. The V gene lost 1 base and the J gene lost 7 bases, with 10 bases spanning the gap. CDR3 length: 14 residues. Germline V CDR1 and CDR2: SEHNR, FQNEAQ (reference sequence).